These 20 T cell receptor beta chains came from one sample sequenced in a study of blood T cells in healthy people across ages. PCR was performed a second time for 7 to 11 cycles using a sample-barcoded 5' primer and a J-beta primer mix. TCRdb re-called the 5' RACE reads through MiXCR, storing one row per CDR3 protein. The sample lists 450,000 to 700,000 distinct CDR3 sequences, 25% to 30% occurring once. Material for sequencing was blood. The receptors here all came from a woman in her seventies in good health.

The rearrangement links TRBV7-2 to TRBJ2-3; the D gene is possibly TRBD2 (5 bases). The CDR3 totals 16 residues. Germline values: CDR1 SGHTA, CDR2 FQGNSA. Trimming took off 0 bases at V and 1 base at J, with 11 bases between the two ends. The CDR3 region is CASSLAASSRTDTQYF. The CDR3 nucleotides are TGTGCCAGCAGCTTAGCAGCTAGCAGCCGCACAGATACGCAGTATTTT.

This chain connects TRBV15 to TRBJ2-5; D is unclear. The CDR3 sequence is 13 residues long. Germline V gene sequence: CDR1 LNHNV, CDR2 YYDKDF (reference sequence). Trimming took 3 bases from V and 1 from J, leaving 6 bases between them. CDR3 bases: TGTGCCACCAGCAGGAAAACCCAAGAGACCCAGTACTTC. It yields the protein CATSRKTQETQYF.

V and J are TRBV3-1 and TRBJ2-5; tentatively, D is TRBD1 or TRBD2 (5 bases each). Germline CDR1 reads LGHDT; CDR2 reads YNNKEL (reference sequence). The CDR3 is 12 residues long. V was cut by 7 bases and J by 5 bases, with 11 bases left in between. Here the CDR3 reads CASKSEGETQYF. The CDR3 nucleotides read TGTGCCAGCAAATCTGAGGGGGAGACCCAGTACTTC.

The chain is built from TRBV12-3 or TRBV12-4 and TRBJ2-1; 9 bases agree with TRBD1. The CDR3 is 16 amino acids. J gave up 3 bases and V 6 bases, and 9 bases lay outside the gene matches. Written as DNA, the CDR3 is TGTGCCAGCAGCCCGGGACAGGGAGGGTTCTACAATGAGCAGTTCTTC. It codes for CASSPGQGGFYNEQFF.

This chain joins TRBV11-1 and TRBJ2-3; 10 bases are a match to TRBD2. This CDR3 spans 16 amino acids. Losses at the gene ends were 5 bases for V and 4 bases for J; bases not matched to a gene: 9. Germline CDR1 SGHAT, CDR2 FQDESV (reference sequence). CDR3 protein: CASSHGPGLASDTQYF. The CDR3 region has the DNA TGTGCCAGCAGCCACGGTCCGGGACTAGCGTCAGATACGCAGTATTTT.

This chain uses TRBV7-2 with TRBJ1-4; D is unclear. There are 13 residues in the CDR3. The V and J ends lost 5 bases and 2 bases respectively, with 6 bases between them. Germline V lookup: CDR1 SGHTA, CDR2 FQGNSA. The CDR3 DNA reads TGTGCCAGCAGCACCCGGACTAATGAAAAACTGTTTTTT. This sequence encodes CASSTRTNEKLFF.

The CDR3 sequence: CAISEKGLSGNTIYF. The CDR3 DNA follows: TGTGCCATCAGTGAAAAGGGTCTCTCTGGAAACACCATATATTTT. This chain links TRBV10-3 with TRBJ1-3; the D is unclear. From germline, CDR1 is ENHRY and CDR2 SYGVKD. The CDR3 contains 15 residues. Deletions cut 3 bases from V and 0 bases from J, with 9 bases between.

This clonotype came up a few times. J is TRBJ2-5 and V is TRBV7-9, with 8 bases matching TRBD2. The germline gives CDR1 SEHNR, CDR2 FQNEAQ (reference sequence). CDR3 length: 16 amino acids. After removal of 1 base from V and 2 bases from J, the junction contained 6 bases not matched to a gene. Here the CDR3 DNA reads TGTGCCAGCAGCTTAGGGAGTAGCGGGGCGCAAGAGACCCAGTACTTC. It translates to CASSLGSSGAQETQYF.

The chain carries TRBV12-3 or TRBV12-4 and TRBJ2-3; TRBD2 agrees at 7 bases. The CDR3 is made up of 16 amino acids. With 3 bases clipped from V and 2 bases from J, the junction kept 8 bases outside the gene matches. The CDR3 sequence: CASSLGGSFYTDTQYF. The CDR3 DNA is TGTGCCAGCAGTTTGGGAGGGTCCTTTTACACAGATACGCAGTATTTT.

This clonotype was seen a handful of times. This rearrangement joins TRBV10-3 to TRBJ2-5; D gene unclear. Germline V lookup: CDR1 ENHRY, CDR2 SYGVKD. V was shortened by 6 bases and J by 0 bases, with 8 bases between the two germline ends. The CDR3 has 13 amino acids. CDR3 DNA sequence: TGTGCCATCAGCGACGGAAACCAAGAGACCCAGTACTTC. As protein: CAISDGNQETQYF.

This clonotype was counted a few times. The chain is built from TRBV6-5 and TRBJ2-4; 7 bases agree with TRBD1. Germline V lookup: CDR1 MNHEY, CDR2 SVGAGI. The CDR3 has 15 amino acids. With 0 bases clipped from V and 6 bases from J, the junction kept 5 bases outside the gene matches. The CDR3 bases are TGTGCCAGCAGTTACTCGAGGGCAGGGGGAAACATTCAGTACTTC. Translating it yields CASSYSRAGGNIQYF.

This clonotype was detected a few times. The genes are TRBV7-2 and TRBJ1-3; D is ambiguous. This CDR3 region has 15 residues. V lost 5 bases to trimming and J lost 0 bases, with 11 bases between them. Germline V CDR1 and CDR2: SGHTA, FQGNSA. The CDR3 coding sequence is TGTGCCAGCAGCCAAACAAGGAGCTCTGGAAACACCATATATTTT. It yields the protein CASSQTRSSGNTIYF.

This clonotype occurred a few times. At one boundary the junction diverges from the germline segment, which might be a read error. The gene calls are TRBV9 and TRBJ2-5; D not certain. Germline V lookup: CDR1 SGDLS, CDR2 YYNGEE. CDR3 length equals 13 residues. In DNA, the CDR3 is TGTGCCGGCAGCGTAGTTCCCCAAGAGACCCAGTACTTC. This encodes CAGSVVPQETQYF.

This clonotype was counted only a few times. The chain employs TRBV7-2 and TRBJ2-3; D tentatively reads TRBD1 or TRBD2 (5 bases each). The germline V gene has CDR1 SGHTA and CDR2 FQGNSA. V lost 1 base, J lost 12 bases, and 14 bases lay in between. This CDR3 has 13 amino acids. CDR3 sequence reads: CASSLEGTAGQYF. CDR3 in DNA: TGTGCCAGCAGCTTAGAGGGGACGGCCGGACAGTATTTT.

Comment on this clonotype: The CDR3 end shows no conserved phenylalanine or tryptophan, and so a read error is likely. The chain has TRBV15 and TRBJ1-5; possible D gene TRBD1, 6 bases. Germline CDR1 reads LNHNV; CDR2 reads YYDKDF (reference sequence). V lost 0 bases and J 1 base, leaving 7 bases between the germline ends. The CDR3 loop spans 15 amino acids. The CDR3 DNA follows: TGTGCCACCAGCAGAGATAGGGGGAGCAATCAGCCCCAGCATCTT. Amino acid sequence: CATSRDRGSNQPQHL.

The rearrangement links TRBV7-2 to TRBJ2-1; a weak D match, TRBD1 (6 bases). There are 14 residues in the CDR3. Germline V gives CDR1 SGHTA, CDR2 FQGNSA. The V and J ends lost 4 bases and 8 bases respectively, with 15 bases between them. The CDR3 is CASSSTKQGDEQFF. DNA of the CDR3: TGTGCCAGCAGCTCAACAAAACAGGGAGATGAGCAGTTCTTC.

This clonotype was counted ten times or more. The chain has TRBV29-1 and TRBJ2-7; TRBD1 matches 8 bases. CDR3 length: 13 amino acids. Looked up from germline, CDR1 is SQVTM and CDR2 is ANQGSEA. V was clipped by 7 bases and J by 7 bases; unmatched bases: 12. This CDR3 reads CSATGTGLSEQYF. The CDR3 nucleotides are TGCAGCGCTACCGGGACAGGCTTATCGGAGCAGTACTTC.

The rearrangement uses TRBV7-9 and TRBJ1-4, with 7 positions matching TRBD1. V was pared by 3 bases and J by 7 bases, with 8 bases of the junction left unmatched. This CDR3 region has 15 residues. Germline V CDR1 and CDR2: SEHNR, FQNEAQ (reference sequence). The CDR3 loop reads CASSFDRVGGEKLFF. The CDR3 bases are TGTGCCAGCAGCTTTGACAGGGTGGGAGGTGAAAAACTGTTTTTT.

The CDR3 region is CASSSAPGRGSSPLHF. The CDR3 DNA sequence: TGTGCCAGCAGTTCCGCACCGGGACGGGGGAGTTCACCCCTCCACTTT. This rearrangement joins TRBV12-3 or TRBV12-4 to TRBJ1-6, with D possibly matching TRBD1 (5 bases). CDR3 length equals 16 residues. Between the trimmed V and J ends, which lost 4 bases and 9 bases, there was a span of 19 bases.

The V and J genes are TRBV7-2 and TRBJ2-4, with D perhaps TRBD2 (6 bases). V shed 0 bases and J shed 0 bases, with 6 bases lying between them. CDR1 is SGHTA and CDR2 is FQGNSA in the germline V gene. The CDR3 spans 15 residues. Here the CDR3 DNA reads TGTGCCAGCAGCTTAGCGGGGGGAGCCAAAAACATTCAGTACTTC. It translates to CASSLAGGAKNIQYF. The full variable domain, rest sourced from reference TRBV7-2 and TRBJ2-4, is GAGVSQSPSNKVTEKGKDVELRCDPISGHTALYWYRQSLGQGLEFLIYFQGNSAPDKSGLPSDRFSAERTGGSVSTLTIQRTQQEDSAVYLCASSLAGGAKNIQYFGAGTRLSVL.